This T cell receptor beta chain emerged from a study of identical twins listed by TCRdb under 2016. Background for the entire study: To test whether fetal clonotypes persist, the study used deep sequencing on TCR alpha and beta repertoires from monozygotic twins, unrelated adults of various ages, and cord blood. To rule out contamination, the twin experiments were replicated at different times with different library preparation protocols.

The study at large found these results: Recombination models systematically underestimated out-of-frame TCR alpha sharing in monozygotic twins but agreed with sharing between unrelated individuals. Zero-insertion analyses could be partly confounded by invariant T cells such as MAIT and iNKT, although diverse VJ usage argued against such confounding for most clonotypes. Compared with coincidental sharing between unrelated individuals, out-of-frame TCR alpha sequences shared between twins had an excess of sequences with low generation probability. Fewer insertions were carried by abundant cord blood beta clonotypes; a weaker similar trend was observed in young adult naive repertoires, while no such trend was observed in memory repertoires. Because the same donors could not be followed over many years, the conclusions depended on cross-sectional statistical analysis. In beta out-of-frame sequences, excess twin sharing was weaker, because having fewer shared sequences lowered the signal-to-noise ratio.

Every donor was a healthy Caucasian. Library method: 5' RACE. Sequencing used an Illumina HiSeq 2000. A universal primer binding site was added through template switching, and the final cDNA carried a unique molecular identifier so that TCR cDNA molecules could be counted accurately. First-strand cDNA for TCR alpha and beta chains was synthesized from specific primers in the conserved constant-segment region. To control for contamination, every cDNA library was double barcoded, receiving both a SMART-Mk sample barcode and Illumina barcodes. TruSeq adapter sequences and Illumina sample barcodes were added in two successive PCR steps. Sequencing of the TCR alpha and beta cDNA libraries was done on the Illumina HiSeq platform using custom primers. Processing in the source paper ran as follows. Unique molecular identifiers were extracted from raw reads with MiGEC, and CDR3 positions were determined with MiXCR. Recombination models were inferred per individual with the repgenHMM and IGoR tools using an EM algorithm. The tcR package in R was used for shared clonotype analysis, with sharing normalized by the product of cloneset sizes. To study raw recombination without the effects of thymic and clonal selection, out-of-frame nonproductive sequences were analyzed. TCRdb trimmed the raw reads at Q25, called clones with MiXCR and kept productive beta chains. A single entry per CDR3 protein holds the most common genes and DNA from its merged rows. TCRdb's processing, not the authors', yielded these V and J calls. The sample yields 1.5 million to 2 million distinct CDR3 sequences; about 31% were counted once. The top ten constitute over 0.25% of the sample.

This clonotype was seen more than once but under ten times. The specificity of this receptor is unknown. Per-nucleotide qualities are absent, and no much larger clonotype sits a single base away. The germline V gene (reference sequence) sets CDR1 to SEHNR and CDR2 to FQNEAQ. Trimming takes 0 bases from V and 2 bases from J, and the germline ends sit 9 bases apart. There are 15 amino acids in the CDR3, from cysteine to phenylalanine inclusive. Only the CDR3 DNA is retained, 45 bases long and in frame from the first base. The chain couples TRBV7-9 to TRBJ2-3; a confident D gene designation cannot be given. The material sequenced was cord blood. The TCR sequence derives from a newborn girl in good health. The encoded CDR3 is CASSLALGFTDTQYF. The base sequence is TGTGCCAGCAGCTTAGCCCTCGGCTTCACAGATACGCAGTATTTT.